Listed below are T cell receptor beta chains from one sample, sequenced in a study of human T cells and chemical hapten exposure. TCRdb fed the RACE reads into MiXCR, producing one record per CDR3 protein. The sample holds roughly 50,000 distinct CDR3 sequences, roughly 10% seen once. The sequencing here drew on whole blood, taken in connection with sensitization to the hapten diphenylcyclopropenone (DPC). These receptors came from a woman in her 40s with alopecia areata. Some clones in this sample may be carry-over from other donors' samples. The CDR3 runs from the conserved cysteine through the conserved F or W. A D gene is named only where the DNA matches it firmly. Clone size appears in some rows only: once, few, many, or a class for an expanded clone.

clone_size,j_call,d_call,v_call,cdr3_nt,cdr3_aa
-,TRBJ1-4,TRBD1,TRBV6-1,TGTGCCAGCAGTAGAGACAGGGTGAAAAAAGAAAAACTGTTTTTT,CASSRDRVKKEKLFF
-,TRBJ1-5,-,TRBV5-3,TGTGCCAGAAGCTTAGCGGGGCTTTATAGCAATCAGCCCCAGCATTTT,CARSLAGLYSNQPQHF
-,TRBJ2-5,-,TRBV19,TGTGCCAGTAGTGCAAACTACAAAGAGACCCAGTACTTC,CASSANYKETQYF
few,TRBJ2-5,-,TRBV20-1,TGCAGTGCTAGTGATGGCAAGGGGGGAAAAGAGACCCAGTACTTC,CSASDGKGGKETQYF
few,TRBJ1-3,TRBD1,TRBV5-6,TGTGCCAGCCGGGACAGTTCCTCTGGAAACACCATATATTTT,CASRDSSSGNTIYF
few,TRBJ2-1,-,TRBV14,TGTGCCAGCAGCCGGGAGGACCGGGAGCAGTTCTTC,CASSREDREQFF
few,TRBJ2-2,TRBD1,TRBV11-2,TGTGCCAGCAGCTTAGCCGGGACAGGGTTCGGTAGCACCGGGGAGCTGTTTTTT,CASSLAGTGFGSTGELFF
-,TRBJ2-2,TRBD1,TRBV7-2,TGTGCCAGCAGCACCGGACAGGGGTCCATGGGGAACACCGGGGAGCTGTTTTTT,CASSTGQGSMGNTGELFF
-,TRBJ2-3,-,TRBV5-1,TGCGCCAGCAGTGGGGACGGAGGAGATACAGATACGCAGTATTTT,CASSGDGGDTDTQYF
few,TRBJ1-1,-,TRBV2,TGTGCCAGCACCCAACGGCGGCCCTACTCGGGGGCTTTCTTT,CASTQRRPYSGAFF
many,TRBJ1-2,-,TRBV29-1,TGCAGCGTTCAGCTGACGGTTAGCGGCTACACCTTC,CSVQLTVSGYTF
-,TRBJ1-1,-,TRBV4-3,TGCGCCAGTAGCCGAGAGGCAGGGAGATCTGACACTGAAGCTTTCTTT,CASSREAGRSDTEAFF
many,TRBJ1-2,TRBD1,TRBV6-5,TGTGCCAGCAGTCCAGGACAGGATGGCTACACCTTC,CASSPGQDGYTF
-,TRBJ2-5,-,TRBV12-3/TRBV12-4,TGTGCCAGCAGTTTCGCGGCAAGGGGTACCCAGTACTTC,CASSFAARGTQYF
many,TRBJ1-1,-,TRBV6-1,TGTGCCAGCAGACCGGCCTTTGAAGCTTTCTTT,CASRPAFEAFF
few,TRBJ2-1,TRBD2,TRBV5-1,TGCGCCAGCAGCTCACCGGGACTAGCGAGCGATGAGCAGTTCTTC,CASSSPGLASDEQFF
few,TRBJ2-3,-,TRBV3-1,TGTGCCAGCAGCCCTGACCAGTATTTT,CASSPDQYF
many,TRBJ1-5,TRBD1,TRBV30,TGTGCCTGGAGTATAGGACAGGGCCATCAGCCCCAGCATTTT,CAWSIGQGHQPQHF
medium-sized,TRBJ1-6,-,TRBV9,TGTGCCAGCAGCGTGGACAGTTCACCCCTCCACTTT,CASSVDSSPLHF
-,TRBJ2-7,TRBD1,TRBV6-1,TGTGCCAGCAGTGAATGGGGACAGGGAAACGAGCAGTACTTC,CASSEWGQGNEQYF
many,TRBJ2-3,-,TRBV12-3/TRBV12-4,TGTGCCAGCAGCCTTCAGGGAATCGGCACAGATACGCAGTATTTT,CASSLQGIGTDTQYF
few,TRBJ2-2,TRBD2,TRBV3-1,TGTGCCAGCAGCCCTAGCGGGGGAGTCACCGGGGAGCTGTTTTTT,CASSPSGGVTGELFF
many,TRBJ1-1,-,TRBV7-9,TGTGCCAGCAGCTTAACCGGGCACCCGGAGGGCGCTTTCTTT,CASSLTGHPEGAFF
few,TRBJ2-5,-,TRBV5-5,TGTGCCAGCAGCTCAGAGGCTTTAGGAGGGGGTAAGGGGACCCAGTACTTC,CASSSEALGGGKGTQYF
-,TRBJ2-5,-,TRBV9,TGTGCCAGCAGCGTAGGCGCTCCCCGGGAGACCCAGTACTTC,CASSVGAPRETQYF
many,TRBJ2-7,-,TRBV15,TGTGCCACCAGCAGAGATCGACACGGACCTCCCTACGAGCAGTACTTC,CATSRDRHGPPYEQYF
-,TRBJ2-5,-,TRBV29-1,TGCAGCGTTGCCAGCGGGTGGAGGCAAGAGACCCAGTACTTC,CSVASGWRQETQYF
-,TRBJ1-2,-,TRBV13,TGTGCCAGCGGACAGCCCGCCGATGGCTACACCTTC,CASGQPADGYTF
many,TRBJ2-3,TRBD1,TRBV18,TGTGCCAGCTCACCACGTGACAGGGGTACGCAGTATTTT,CASSPRDRGTQYF
-,TRBJ1-5,-,TRBV6-2/TRBV6-3,TGTGCCACAGGGAATTCCGGGAGGCGTAATCAGCCCCAGCATTTT,CATGNSGRRNQPQHF
few,TRBJ2-3,TRBD2,TRBV7-3,TGTGCCAGCAGCTGGGGGAGGGAGTCAGATACGCAGTATTTT,CASSWGRESDTQYF
many,TRBJ1-1,TRBD1,TRBV7-9,TGTGCCAGCAGCCAAAGGACAGGGAGAACGAACACTGAAGCTTTCTTT,CASSQRTGRTNTEAFF
many,TRBJ2-6,-,TRBV4-3,TGCGCCAGCAGCCTTGAGGCAGAACCCATACCCACCGGGGCCAACGTCCTGACTTTC,CASSLEAEPIPTGANVLTF
many,TRBJ1-2,TRBD1,TRBV7-6,TGTGCCAGCAGCTCCGTGGACAGGTCCTATGGCTACACCTTC,CASSSVDRSYGYTF
few,TRBJ2-7,-,TRBV6-6,TGTGCCAGCAGTTACGCTCGGGTGGACGAGCAGTACTTC,CASSYARVDEQYF
-,TRBJ1-6,TRBD1,TRBV4-1,TGCGCCAGCAGCCGAGGGACAGCTAACAATTCACCCCTCCACTTT,CASSRGTANNSPLHF
few,TRBJ2-3,-,TRBV7-2,TGTGCCAGCTCTACTAGGTCTAGCGTTATCACAGATACGCAGTATTTT,CASSTRSSVITDTQYF
-,TRBJ2-3,-,TRBV6-5,TGTGCCAGCAAAAAGCACTCCACAGATACGCAGTATTTT,CASKKHSTDTQYF
many,TRBJ2-2,-,TRBV19,TGTGCCAGTAGTATCCCTCAGGGGATGGACCCCGGGGAGCTGTTTTTT,CASSIPQGMDPGELFF
many,TRBJ1-2,-,TRBV3-1,TGTGCCAGCAGCCAAGAACAGGGTGTGGACTATGGCTACACCTTC,CASSQEQGVDYGYTF
many,TRBJ2-7,TRBD1,TRBV6-6,TGTGCCAGCAGCCCGTCCGGACAGGGTTTCCACGAGCAGTACTTC,CASSPSGQGFHEQYF
many,TRBJ1-1,-,TRBV7-9,TGTGCCAGCAGCCCCCGGAGCGTGACTACCTTTGAAGCTTTCTTT,CASSPRSVTTFEAFF
-,TRBJ1-3,-,TRBV12-3/TRBV12-4,TGTGCCAGCAGTTTCTATTGGGTATCTGGAAACACCATATATTTT,CASSFYWVSGNTIYF
many,TRBJ2-7,-,TRBV5-1,TGCGCCAGCAGCTCTACAGGGGAGCAGTACTTC,CASSSTGEQYF
many,TRBJ2-7,TRBD1,TRBV20-1,TGCAGTGCTAGAGCAGGGGGTTCCTACGAGCAGTACTTC,CSARAGGSYEQYF
-,TRBJ1-5,TRBD1,TRBV6-6,TGTGCCAGCAGAACAGACCGGGACAGTCATTCGCCCCAGCATTTT,CASRTDRDSHSPQHF
few,TRBJ2-1,TRBD2,TRBV7-2,TGTGCCAGCAGTCGAGGCCCTAGCGGGGGGACTTCGGGGAATGAGCAGTTCTTC,CASSRGPSGGTSGNEQFF
few,TRBJ2-7,-,TRBV12-3/TRBV12-4,TGTGCCAGCAGTTTGGACAGCCCCTACGAGCAGTACTTC,CASSLDSPYEQYF